The 3 T cell receptor beta chains below all came from one sample that was sequenced in a study of CD8 T cells in Susac syndrome. Roughly 0.45 to 1 ug RNA was reverse transcribed with random hexamers. One entry per CDR3 protein results from TCRdb running MiXCR on the immunoSEQ multiplex PCR reads. In the table there are 200,000 to 250,000 distinct CDR3 sequences, 92% of which are singletons. Sequenced: CD8+ T cells from PBMCs. The receptors here all came from a human donor with multiple sclerosis.

The J gene is TRBJ1-1, the V gene TRBV25-1, with 9 positions matching TRBD1. CDR1 is MGHDK and CDR2 is SYGVNS in the germline V gene. The junction had 6 bases not matched to a gene; V was cut back by 3 bases and J by 1 base. This CDR3 is built from 16 residues. The CDR3 DNA sequence: TGTGCCAGCAGTGAGGGACAGGGAGGAGGGAACACTGAAGCTTTCTTT. The encoded protein is CASSEGQGGGNTEAFF.

The chain recombines TRBV18 with TRBJ1-2, with D perhaps TRBD1 (6 bases). Per the germline V gene, CDR1 is KGHSH and CDR2 is LQKENI. This CDR3 comprises 17 residues. The ends were cut back, 1 base at V and 1 base at J, with 16 bases in the middle. This chain's CDR3 is CASSPRPWQGLNYGYTF. For the CDR3, the DNA is TGTGCCAGCTCACCACGACCCTGGCAGGGGCTTAACTATGGCTACACCTTC.

The rearrangement uses TRBV25-1 and TRBJ1-1; D gene unclear. The CDR3 consists of 15 residues. Between the trimmed V and J ends, which lost 6 bases and 6 bases, there was a span of 20 bases. Germline CDR1 reads MGHDK; CDR2 reads SYGVNS. The CDR3 nucleotides are TGTGCCAGCAGGGCAAGCTTGGATGTGTTGGCTGAAGCTTTCTTT. Its protein product is CASRASLDVLAEAFF.